Each of the 28 T cell receptor beta chains below was sequenced from the same sample in a study of blood T cell repertoires in COVID-19. Clones were sequenced by immunoSEQ multiplex PCR, and TCRdb holds only the in-frame ones, with some missing. The table shows roughly 150,000 clones, with over 75% occurring only once. The sample was peripheral blood. Receptor source: a man between 18 and 29 years old with COVID-19, enrolled during active disease.

J is TRBJ2-7 and V is TRBV3-1 (or the pseudogene TRBV3-2), with 7 bases identical to TRBD1. After removal of 0 bases from V and 4 bases from J, the junction contained 12 bases not matched to a gene. The germline V gene encodes CDR1 LGHDT and CDR2 YNNKEL (reference sequence). The CDR3 totals 17 residues. This CDR3 reads CASSQERQGRTPYEQYF. CDR3 DNA sequence: TGTGCCAGCAGCCAAGAGCGACAGGGCAGAACCCCGTACGAGCAGTACTTC.

Turning to this clone: One junction end disagrees with the germline gene, perhaps due to a read error. This chain uses TRBV6-5 with TRBJ1-2, with unresolved D. Germline-derived CDR1 and CDR2 are MNHEY and SVGAGI. This CDR3 has 12 amino acids. The CDR3 sequence: CASSYSAVPRVF. For the CDR3, the DNA is TGTGCCAGCAGTTACTCGGCGGTCCCGCGCGTCTTC.

The chain uses TRBV7-9 and TRBJ2-1; 9 bases are shared with TRBD1. J lost 7 bases, V lost 5 bases, and 3 bases had no gene match. Germline assignment: CDR1 SEHNR and CDR2 FQNEAQ (reference sequence). CDR3 length equals 13 residues. The CDR3 bases are TGTGCCAGCAGCGCCGGGACAGGGAATGAGCAGTTCTTC. Translation: CASSAGTGNEQFF.

This clone occurred once. The chain recombines TRBV10-2 with TRBJ1-1, with D possibly matching TRBD1 (6 bases). The CDR3 totals 13 residues. Between the trimmed V and J ends, which lost 6 bases and 3 bases, there was a span of 11 bases. Germline assignment: CDR1 WSHSY and CDR2 SAAADI. CDR3 residues: CASRGGRDTEAFF. The DNA of the CDR3 is TGCGCCAGCAGAGGGGGTAGGGACACTGAAGCTTTCTTT.

The V call is TRBV27, the J call TRBJ2-7, with a weak D call TRBD2 (6 bases). The germline gives CDR1 MNHEY, CDR2 SMNVEV (reference sequence). The CDR3 has 13 amino acids. The V and J ends lost 4 bases and 3 bases respectively, with 10 bases between them. The CDR3 spells CASSYGGSYEQYF. In DNA form, the CDR3 reads TGTGCCAGCAGTTATGGGGGGAGCTACGAGCAGTACTTC.

The chain carries TRBV7-6 and TRBJ2-7; D is uncertain. The germline CDR1 and CDR2 sequences are SGHVS and FNYEAQ. The CDR3 is 12 amino acids. The V and J ends lost 2 bases and 3 bases respectively, with 5 bases between them. The chain's CDR3 is CASSLSDYEQYF. CDR3 bases: TGTGCCAGCAGCTTATCAGACTACGAGCAGTACTTC.

The chain couples TRBV6-2 or TRBV6-3 to TRBJ1-5; D is ambiguous. Trimming pared 5 bases from V and 4 bases from J, leaving 6 bases between. The germline CDR1 and CDR2 sequences are MNHEY and SVGEGT. This CDR3 has 12 amino acids. The CDR3 region is CASSEWNQPQHF. CDR3 nucleotides: TGTGCCAGCAGTGAGTGGAATCAGCCCCAGCATTTT.

This chain joins TRBV7-9 and TRBJ2-7; D is undetermined. Germline V CDR1 and CDR2: SEHNR, FQNEAQ (reference sequence). The CDR3 runs to 15 residues. Trimming took off 4 bases at V and 5 bases at J, with 18 bases between the two ends. CDR3 nucleotides: TGTGCCAGCAGCTCACCAATCGGTCCCCCTCACGAGCAGTACTTC. Translated: CASSSPIGPPHEQYF.

The DNA of the CDR3 is TGTGCCAGCAGGTGGACAACCCTCCTGAATGAGCAGTTCTTC. Amino acids: CASRWTTLLNEQFF. This chain uses TRBV6-5 with TRBJ2-1; D is possibly TRBD1 (5 bases). The V and J ends lost 6 bases and 7 bases respectively, with 16 bases between them. This CDR3 has 14 residues. Germline assignment: CDR1 MNHEY and CDR2 SVGAGI.

The chain has TRBV7-9 and TRBJ1-1, with 7 bases lining up with TRBD1. This CDR3 region has 15 residues. Germline lookup yields CDR1 SEHNR and CDR2 FQNEAQ (reference sequence). V was pared by 5 bases and J by 6 bases, with 12 bases of the junction left unmatched. The DNA of the CDR3 is TGTGCCAGCAGCCCCCGGGACAGAAGATATCCTGAAGCTTTCTTT. This translates into CASSPRDRRYPEAFF.

The chain employs TRBV7-6 and TRBJ2-7; 11 nucleotides match TRBD2. TRBJ2-1 explains the end of the DNA better; the J call may be wrong. The CDR3 loop spans 16 amino acids. Germline V gives CDR1 SGHVS, CDR2 FNYEAQ. The chain's CDR3 is CASSLLLAGDGNEQFF. As DNA, the CDR3 is TGTGCCAGCAGCTTACTACTAGCGGGAGACGGCAATGAGCAGTTCTTC.

The V call is TRBV28, the J call TRBJ2-5, with 7 bases that match TRBD1. The CDR3 extends over 15 amino acids. Germline V CDR1 and CDR2: MDHEN, SYDVKM. V trimming: 5 bases; J trimming: 4 bases; junction bases outside the gene matches: 10. The CDR3 loop reads CASSPATGLLETQYF. In nucleotides, the CDR3 is TGTGCCAGCAGTCCGGCGACAGGGCTATTAGAGACCCAGTACTTC.

The CDR3: CASSAREGVEQYF. In DNA form, the CDR3 reads TGTGCCAGCAGCGCCCGGGAAGGAGTAGAGCAGTACTTC. The rearrangement links TRBV9 to TRBJ2-7, with D possibly matching TRBD2 (5 bases). V lost 3 bases to trimming and J lost 7 bases, with 14 bases between them. Germline V gene sequence: CDR1 SGDLS, CDR2 YYNGEE. The CDR3 length is 13 residues.

This rearrangement joins TRBV4-3 to TRBJ1-2; TRBD1 is a possible D gene (5 bases). V lost 3 bases and J 6 bases, leaving 11 bases between the germline ends. CDR3 size: 13 residues. The germline V gene encodes CDR1 LGHNA and CDR2 YSLEER. The CDR3 region has the DNA TGCGCCAGCAGCCATTCGCAGGGCAATGGCTACACCTTC. As protein: CASSHSQGNGYTF.

V and J are TRBV10-3 and TRBJ2-7, with TRBD2 matching over 8 bases. This CDR3 has 15 amino acids. CDR1 ENHRY and CDR2 SYGVKD come from the germline V gene. The ends lost 10 bases at V and 5 bases at J; junction bases unmatched: 16. CDR3 amino acids: CATRPGVLADDEQYF. CDR3 in DNA: TGTGCCACCCGGCCGGGGGTACTAGCGGATGACGAGCAGTACTTC.

This rearrangement joins TRBV10-3 to TRBJ2-7; tentative D call: TRBD1 (6 bases). V was pared by 8 bases and J by 0 bases, with 14 bases between. Germline assignment: CDR1 ENHRY and CDR2 SYGVKD. This CDR3 comprises 14 residues. The CDR3 DNA sequence: TGTGCCATCCGGGCACAGGGTACCTCCTACGAGCAGTACTTC. The encoded protein is CAIRAQGTSYEQYF.

The rearrangement uses TRBV5-1 and TRBJ2-2, with D perhaps matching TRBD2 (6 bases). Deletions cut 1 base from V and 2 bases from J, with 12 bases between. Looked up from germline, CDR1 is SGHRS and CDR2 is YFSETQ. The CDR3 loop spans 16 amino acids. CDR3 sequence: CASSLPGTYNTGELFF. CDR3 nucleotides: TGCGCCAGCAGCTTGCCCGGGACTTACAACACCGGGGAGCTGTTTTTT.

The genes are TRBV24-1 and TRBJ1-1; D is unclear. Germline CDR1 reads KGHDR; CDR2 reads SFDVKD. This CDR3 has 13 amino acids. The germline V and J ends were trimmed by 4 bases and 2 bases, with 7 bases remaining between them. The CDR3 reads CATSDLFNTEAFF. DNA of the CDR3: TGTGCCACCAGTGACCTATTTAACACTGAAGCTTTCTTT.

The V call is TRBV7-8, the J call TRBJ1-5, with D tentatively TRBD1 (5 bases). V was clipped by 5 bases and J by 0 bases, with 17 bases between them. The germline gives CDR1 SGHVS, CDR2 FQNEAQ. CDR3 length: 17 residues. CDR3 sequence: CASSRTGEMASNQPQHF. CDR3 bases: TGTGCCAGCAGCCGAACGGGGGAGATGGCTAGCAATCAGCCCCAGCATTTT.

This clone was observed once. This chain uses TRBV30 with TRBJ1-2; TRBD1 aligns across 9 bases. This CDR3 spans 13 amino acids. Germline V gene lookup returns CDR1 GTSNPN and CDR2 SVGIG (reference sequence). The V segment lost 4 bases and the J segment 6 bases; nucleotides outside the gene matches: 6. The CDR3 bases are TGTGCCTGGATTCGGACAGGGGCTGATGGCTACACCTTC. Protein: CAWIRTGADGYTF.

The rearrangement joins TRBV10-1 to TRBJ2-2; D is unclear. Trimming removed 5 bases from V and 3 bases from J, with 19 bases in between. This CDR3 contains 17 residues. The germline V gene has CDR1 WNHNN and CDR2 SYGVQD (reference sequence). CDR3 coding DNA: TGCGCCAGCAGTCAGACGGATCCCAGGTTGCACACCGGGGAGCTGTTTTTT. Its translation: CASSQTDPRLHTGELFF.

The V gene is TRBV5-4, the J gene TRBJ1-3; possibly TRBD1 for D (5 bases). V was pared by 4 bases and J by 8 bases, with 16 bases between. The CDR3 is 14 residues long. Germline CDR1 and CDR2: SGHNT and YYREEE (reference sequence). The DNA for the CDR3 is TGTGCCAGCAGCCCGGGGGGAAGGGGTGACACCATATATTTT. Residues: CASSPGGRGDTIYF.

This sequence joins TRBV6-5 and TRBJ1-2, with D possibly matching TRBD1 (6 bases). The V and J ends lost 2 bases and 4 bases respectively, with 8 bases between them. Germline V CDR1 and CDR2: MNHEY, SVGAGI. The CDR3 runs 13 residues. The CDR3 region has the DNA TGTGCCAGCAGTTACGGACAGTTCTATGGCTACACCTTC. Translation gives CASSYGQFYGYTF.

The rearrangement links TRBV27 to TRBJ2-1, with 13 bases aligning to TRBD2. There are 16 residues in the CDR3. Germline CDR1 MNHEY, CDR2 SMNVEV (reference sequence). V lost 4 bases and J lost 6; bases outside the gene matches: 6. CDR3 amino acids: CASSSHGLAGVNEQFF. In nucleotides, the CDR3 is TGTGCCAGCAGTTCCCACGGACTAGCGGGAGTCAATGAGCAGTTCTTC.

The V and J genes are TRBV24-1 and TRBJ2-1; 8 nucleotides line up with TRBD1. There are 16 residues in the CDR3. Per germline, CDR1 KGHDR and CDR2 SFDVKD. V was clipped by 2 bases and J by 4 bases; unmatched bases: 6. In DNA, the CDR3 is TGTGCCACCAGTGATTACGCAGGGACAGGATACAATGAGCAGTTCTTC. Amino acids: CATSDYAGTGYNEQFF.

The chain employs TRBV10-3 and TRBJ2-5; 8 bases fit TRBD1. Germline V gene sequence: CDR1 ENHRY, CDR2 SYGVKD. The CDR3 has 15 amino acids. J was trimmed by 2 bases and V by 3 bases; bases with no gene match: 5. The chain's CDR3 is CAISDRGHKQETQYF. DNA of the CDR3: TGTGCCATCAGTGACAGGGGGCACAAACAAGAGACCCAGTACTTC.

This clone has a single count. This chain links TRBV7-2 with TRBJ1-2; no clear D. The germline CDR1 and CDR2 sequences are SGHTA and FQGNSA. This CDR3 comprises 12 residues. Deletions cut 1 base from V and 5 bases from J, with 5 bases between. DNA for the CDR3: TGTGCCAGCAGCTTAGGGAGTTATGGCTACACCTTC. It specifies CASSLGSYGYTF.

Worth noting for this clone: At one end the junction does not follow the germline gene, possibly because of a read error. The rearrangement joins TRBV7-2 to TRBJ1-4, with TRBD1 matching 9 bases. Germline V gives CDR1 SGHTA, CDR2 FQGNSA. CDR3 length equals 14 residues. This CDR3 is CASSPTGGREKLLF. The CDR3 DNA is TGTGCCAGCAGCCCAACAGGGGGCCGGGAAAAACTGCTTTTT. Drawing the rest from reference TRBV7-2 and TRBJ1-4, the complete variable domain is GAGVSQSPSNKVTEKGKDVELRCDPISGHTALYWYRQSLGQGLEFLIYFQGNSAPDKSGLPSDRFSAERTGGSVSTLTIQRTQQEDSAVYLCASSPTGGREKLLFGSGTQLSVL.